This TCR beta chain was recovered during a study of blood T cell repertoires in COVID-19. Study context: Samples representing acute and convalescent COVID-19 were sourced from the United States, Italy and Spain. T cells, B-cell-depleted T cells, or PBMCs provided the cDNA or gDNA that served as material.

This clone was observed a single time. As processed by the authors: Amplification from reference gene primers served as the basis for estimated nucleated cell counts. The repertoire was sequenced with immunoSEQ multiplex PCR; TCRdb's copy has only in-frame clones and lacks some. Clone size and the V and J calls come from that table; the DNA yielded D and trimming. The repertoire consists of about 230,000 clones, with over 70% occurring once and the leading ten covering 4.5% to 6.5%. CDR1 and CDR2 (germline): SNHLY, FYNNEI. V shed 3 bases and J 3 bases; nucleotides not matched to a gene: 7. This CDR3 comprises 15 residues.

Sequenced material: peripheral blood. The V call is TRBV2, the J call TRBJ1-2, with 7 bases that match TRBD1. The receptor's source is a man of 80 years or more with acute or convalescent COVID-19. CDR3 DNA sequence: TGTGCCAGCAGTGATTCCCCAGGGGGAGACTATGGCTACACCTTC. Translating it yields CASSDSPGGDYGYTF.